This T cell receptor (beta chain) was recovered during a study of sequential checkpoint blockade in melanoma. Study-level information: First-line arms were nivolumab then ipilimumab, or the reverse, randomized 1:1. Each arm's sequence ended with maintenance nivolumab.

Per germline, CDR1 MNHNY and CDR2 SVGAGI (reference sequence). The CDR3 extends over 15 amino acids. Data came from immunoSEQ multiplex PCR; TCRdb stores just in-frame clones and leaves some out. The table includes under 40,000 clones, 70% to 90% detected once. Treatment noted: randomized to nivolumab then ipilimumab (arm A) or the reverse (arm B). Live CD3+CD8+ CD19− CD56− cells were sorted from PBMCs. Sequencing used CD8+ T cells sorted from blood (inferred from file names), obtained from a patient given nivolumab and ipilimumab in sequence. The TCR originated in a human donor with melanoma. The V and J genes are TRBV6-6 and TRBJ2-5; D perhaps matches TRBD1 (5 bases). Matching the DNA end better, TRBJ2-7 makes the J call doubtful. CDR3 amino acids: CASSSYPGHSYEQYF. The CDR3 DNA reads TGTGCCAGCAGTTCATACCCCGGACATTCCTACGAGCAGTACTTC.